In this sample, the clone carrying this T cell receptor (beta chain) turned up a few times. The antigen is not known. This specimen comes from a study of T-cell memory formation after mild COVID-19. Deletions cut 8 bases from V and 3 bases from J, with 11 bases between. The CDR3 length is 13 residues. TCRdb re-derived calls from the 5' RACE reads in MiXCR, one entry per CDR3 protein. The sample has a few hundred thousand distinct CDR3 sequences, approximately 8.4% seen once; the top ten hold approximately 23%. Findings and limits, study-wide: Whereas later expanders leaned CD4+, clones contracting day 15 to 85 showed a balanced CD4/CD8 makeup.

The V and J genes are TRBV12-3 or TRBV12-4 and TRBJ1-5; no reliable D call. The sample was PBMCs or a T cell subset sorted from them (not recorded which). This sequence originates from a man between 18 and 35 years old who had mild COVID-19 (a few samples of this study predate the infection). Cell type and time point are not known. The CDR3 protein is CASQVNVNQPQHF. The CDR3, as DNA: TGTGCCAGCCAGGTTAATGTCAATCAGCCCCAGCATTTT.